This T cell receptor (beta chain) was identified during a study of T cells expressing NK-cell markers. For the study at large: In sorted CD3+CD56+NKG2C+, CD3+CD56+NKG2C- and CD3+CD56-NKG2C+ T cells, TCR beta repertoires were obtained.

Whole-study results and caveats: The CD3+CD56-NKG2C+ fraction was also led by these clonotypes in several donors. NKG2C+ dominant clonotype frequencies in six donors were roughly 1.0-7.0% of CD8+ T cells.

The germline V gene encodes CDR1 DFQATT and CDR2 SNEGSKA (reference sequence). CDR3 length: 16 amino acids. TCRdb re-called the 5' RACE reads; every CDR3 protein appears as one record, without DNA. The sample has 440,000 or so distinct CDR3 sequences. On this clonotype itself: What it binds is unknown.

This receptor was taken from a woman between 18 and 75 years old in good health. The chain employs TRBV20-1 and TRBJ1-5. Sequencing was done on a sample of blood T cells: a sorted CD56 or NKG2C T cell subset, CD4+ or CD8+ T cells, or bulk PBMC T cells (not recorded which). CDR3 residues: CSARDLASLESEPQHF.